These 17 T cell receptor beta chains were sequenced from one sample in a study of CD8 T cells in Susac syndrome. Random hexamers served to reverse transcribe roughly 0.5 to 1 ug RNA. Each CDR3 protein gets one entry after TCRdb re-called the immunoSEQ multiplex PCR reads with MiXCR. This sample has roughly 110,000 distinct CDR3 sequences, with around 90% found just once. The sample taken for sequencing was CD4+ T cells from PBMCs. Receptors originate from a human donor in good health.

The chain joins TRBV23-1 to TRBJ2-2, with 8 bases that match TRBD2. TRBV23-1 is designated an ORF whose function remains uncertain. CDR3 length: 18 amino acids. The V and J ends lost 0 bases and 5 bases, in that order; junction bases with no gene match: 11. The CDR3: CASSQSRRGLVRTGELFF. The CDR3 DNA reads as TGCGCCAGCAGTCAATCGCGAAGGGGACTAGTGAGGACCGGGGAGCTGTTTTTT.

In its sample, this clonotype was seen once. V is TRBV6-1 and J is TRBJ2-4; 9 positions match TRBD2. From germline, CDR1 is MNHNS and CDR2 SASEGT. The length of the CDR3 is 19 residues. With 7 bases clipped from V and 1 base from J, the junction kept 17 bases outside the gene matches. Here the CDR3 reads CASIWGSGGPGSAKNIQYF. The CDR3 DNA sequence: TGTGCCAGCATCTGGGGTAGCGGGGGTCCCGGGTCTGCCAAAAACATTCAGTACTTC.

The rearrangement links TRBV7-6 to TRBJ2-5, with a weak D call TRBD2 (5 bases). V was pared by 0 bases and J by 5 bases, with 16 bases between. The CDR3 covers 16 residues. Germline V gives CDR1 SGHVS, CDR2 FNYEAQ. The CDR3 spells CASSLAPVLARETQYF. The CDR3 nucleotides are TGTGCCAGCAGCTTAGCCCCCGTGCTAGCACGGGAGACCCAGTACTTC.

CDR3: CASSQDGTGGGTDTQYF. In nucleotides, the CDR3 is TGTGCCAGCAGCCAAGATGGGACGGGGGGTGGCACAGATACGCAGTATTTT. V and J are TRBV4-2 and TRBJ2-3, with 7 nucleotides matching TRBD2. V trimming: 0 bases; J trimming: 1 base; junction bases outside the gene matches: 7. There are 17 residues in the CDR3. Germline values: CDR1 LGHNA, CDR2 YNFKEQ.

The rearrangement joins TRBV20-1 to TRBJ2-5; D gene ambiguous. Per the germline V gene, CDR1 is DFQATT and CDR2 is SNEGSKA (reference sequence). The V end was cut by 3 bases, the J end by 11 bases, with 16 bases between. The CDR3 is made up of 12 amino acids. As DNA, the CDR3 is TGCAGTGCTAGTTGGGGTCTCTACGTGCAGTACTTC. Translation: CSASWGLYVQYF.

The chain couples TRBV7-2 to TRBJ2-2, with 12 positions matching TRBD2. Per the germline V gene, CDR1 is SGHTA and CDR2 is FQGNSA. The trim removed 4 bases at V and 4 bases at J, leaving 1 base unmatched. CDR3 length: 15 amino acids. The CDR3 sequence: CASSWTSGTTGELFF. The CDR3, as DNA: TGTGCCAGCAGCTGGACTAGCGGGACCACCGGGGAGCTGTTTTTT.

V gene TRBV10-3 combines with J gene TRBJ1-5; D is unclear. The CDR3 loop spans 14 amino acids. Germline loops: CDR1 ENHRY, CDR2 SYGVKD. V lost 6 bases and J lost 2, with 11 bases in between. CDR3 sequence: CAIRDGARNQPQHF. CDR3 bases: TGTGCCATCAGGGACGGCGCACGCAATCAGCCCCAGCATTTT.

The chain uses TRBV28 and TRBJ2-4, with D perhaps matching TRBD1 or TRBD2 (6 bases each). CDR1 and CDR2 from the germline V gene are MDHEN and SYDVKM. Trimming pared 3 bases from V and 5 bases from J, leaving 14 bases between. CDR3 length equals 15 residues. The DNA for the CDR3 is TGTGCCAGCAGTTTGATTAAGGGGGGCCAAAACATTCAGTACTTC. It codes for CASSLIKGGQNIQYF.

V gene TRBV7-2 combines with J gene TRBJ2-3, with D uncertain. Trimming removed 4 bases at V and 4 bases at J, with 9 bases between. Germline CDR1 and CDR2: SGHTA and FQGNSA. This CDR3 contains 13 residues. The CDR3 loop is CASSYGRSDTQYF. The CDR3 coding sequence is TGTGCCAGCAGCTACGGACGGTCAGATACGCAGTATTTT.

V is TRBV10-3 and J is TRBJ2-7, with a possible D match to TRBD2 (6 bases). CDR1 and CDR2 (germline): ENHRY, SYGVKD. V lost 0 bases and J lost 2, with 11 bases in between. This CDR3 is built from 15 residues. The CDR3 reads CAISESGGKAYEQYF. The CDR3, as DNA: TGTGCCATCAGTGAGTCTGGGGGGAAAGCCTACGAGCAGTACTTC.

This rearrangement joins TRBV6-2 or TRBV6-3 to TRBJ2-5, with D perhaps given as TRBD1 or TRBD2 (5 bases each). Germline V CDR1 and CDR2: MNHEY, SVGEGT. The V end was cut by 4 bases, the J end by 0 bases, with 9 bases between. The CDR3 spans 14 residues. CDR3 sequence reads: CASSWGIDQETQYF. In DNA form, the CDR3 reads TGTGCCAGCAGTTGGGGGATCGACCAAGAGACCCAGTACTTC.

The CDR3: CASSPGGAQSTEAFF. The DNA for the CDR3 is TGCGCCAGCAGCCCGGGGGGGGCTCAGTCCACTGAAGCTTTCTTT. The chain uses TRBV5-1 and TRBJ1-1; a possible D gene is TRBD1 (6 bases). The V end was cut by 4 bases, the J end by 4 bases, with 17 bases between. Per germline, CDR1 SGHRS and CDR2 YFSETQ. This CDR3 comprises 15 residues.

This chain links TRBV6-6 with TRBJ2-4; D is unclear. There are 13 residues in the CDR3. V was trimmed by 10 bases and J by 0 bases, leaving 10 bases between them. In germline, CDR1 is MNHNY, CDR2 SVGAGI (reference sequence). CDR3 residues: CATKQPAKNIQYF. For the CDR3, the DNA is TGTGCCACCAAGCAGCCAGCCAAAAACATTCAGTACTTC.

The chain combines TRBV29-1 with TRBJ2-5; possible D gene TRBD2, 5 bases. There are 13 residues in the CDR3. Per germline, CDR1 SQVTM and CDR2 ANQGSEA. V dropped 8 bases and J dropped 5 bases, with 18 bases sitting between them. The CDR3 region is CSFRVGIRETQYF. The CDR3 DNA is TGCAGCTTCAGAGTCGGGATCCGGGAGACCCAGTACTTC.

This chain joins TRBV20-1 and TRBJ1-5, with TRBD1 identical over 7 bases. This CDR3 contains 13 residues. The V and J ends lost 5 bases and 7 bases, in that order; junction bases with no gene match: 8. Per germline, CDR1 DFQATT and CDR2 SNEGSKA (reference sequence). CDR3 DNA sequence: TGCAGTGCTCCTGGCAGGGGGAACCAGCCCCAGCATTTT. Its translation: CSAPGRGNQPQHF.

The rearrangement joins TRBV2 to TRBJ1-2, with 9 bases that match TRBD1. The length of the CDR3 is 14 residues. From germline, CDR1 is SNHLY and CDR2 FYNNEI. The V gene end was trimmed by 5 bases and the J gene end by 6 bases; junction bases not matched to a gene: 7. Here the CDR3 reads CASSQDRDRDGYTF. The CDR3 DNA reads TGTGCCAGCAGTCAGGACCGGGACAGGGATGGCTACACCTTC.

This chain joins TRBV6-2 or TRBV6-3 and TRBJ1-2; 10 bases agree with TRBD1. In germline, CDR1 is MNHEY, CDR2 SVGEGT. With V trimmed by 2 bases and J by 7 bases, 4 bases remained unmatched. The CDR3 is 14 residues long. The CDR3 DNA sequence: TGTGCCAGCAGTTACGGGACAGGGGAGCGTGGCTACACCTTC. This gives the protein CASSYGTGERGYTF.